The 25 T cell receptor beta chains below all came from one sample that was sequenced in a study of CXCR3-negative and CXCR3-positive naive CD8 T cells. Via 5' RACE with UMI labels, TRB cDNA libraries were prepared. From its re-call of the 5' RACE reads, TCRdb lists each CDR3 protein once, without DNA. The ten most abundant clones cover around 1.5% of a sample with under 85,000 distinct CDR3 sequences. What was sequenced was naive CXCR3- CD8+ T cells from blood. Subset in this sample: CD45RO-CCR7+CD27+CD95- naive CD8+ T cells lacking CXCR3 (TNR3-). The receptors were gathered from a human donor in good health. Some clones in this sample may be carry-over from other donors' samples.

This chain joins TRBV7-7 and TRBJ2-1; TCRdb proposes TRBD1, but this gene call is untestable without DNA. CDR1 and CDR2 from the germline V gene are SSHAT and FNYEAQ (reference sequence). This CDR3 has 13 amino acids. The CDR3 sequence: CASSRDRYNEQFF.

CDR3 in amino acids: CASSLESQETQYF. This sequence joins TRBV7-8 and TRBJ2-5. The CDR3 extends over 13 amino acids. CDR1 and CDR2 (germline): SGHVS, FQNEAQ.

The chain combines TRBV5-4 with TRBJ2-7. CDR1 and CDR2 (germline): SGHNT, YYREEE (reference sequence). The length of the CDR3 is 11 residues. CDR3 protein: CASSLEGEQYF.

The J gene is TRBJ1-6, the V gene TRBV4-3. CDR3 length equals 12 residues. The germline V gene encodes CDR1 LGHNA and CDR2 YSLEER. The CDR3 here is CASSHVNSPLHF.

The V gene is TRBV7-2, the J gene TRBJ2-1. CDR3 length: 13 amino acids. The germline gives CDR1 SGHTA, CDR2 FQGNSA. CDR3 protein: CASSPRRVGEQFF.

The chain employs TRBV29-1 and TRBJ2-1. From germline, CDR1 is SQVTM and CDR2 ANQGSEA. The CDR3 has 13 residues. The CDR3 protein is CSVVLVSYNEQFF.

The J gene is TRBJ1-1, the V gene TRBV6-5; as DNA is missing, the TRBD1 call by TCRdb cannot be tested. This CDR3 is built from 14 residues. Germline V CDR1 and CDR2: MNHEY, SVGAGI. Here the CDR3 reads CASTSIGGDTEAFF.

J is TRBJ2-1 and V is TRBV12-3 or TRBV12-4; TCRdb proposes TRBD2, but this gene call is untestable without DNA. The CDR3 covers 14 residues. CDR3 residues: CASSWTSGYNEQFF.

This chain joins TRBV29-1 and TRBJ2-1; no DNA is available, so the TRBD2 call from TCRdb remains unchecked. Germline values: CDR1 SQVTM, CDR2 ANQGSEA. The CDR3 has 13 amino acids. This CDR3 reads CSARLASYNEQFF.

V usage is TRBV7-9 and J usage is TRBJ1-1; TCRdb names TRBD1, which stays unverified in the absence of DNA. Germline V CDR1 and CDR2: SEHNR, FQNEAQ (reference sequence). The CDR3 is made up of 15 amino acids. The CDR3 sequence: CASTLWTGDDTEAFF.

The CDR3 loop reads CASSPGTYEQYF. The chain employs TRBV3-1 and TRBJ2-7. The germline gives CDR1 LGHDT, CDR2 YNNKEL (reference sequence). CDR3 length: 12 amino acids.

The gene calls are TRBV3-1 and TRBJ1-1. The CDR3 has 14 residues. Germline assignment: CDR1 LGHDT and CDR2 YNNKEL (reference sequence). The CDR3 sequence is CASSPWTGNTEAFF.

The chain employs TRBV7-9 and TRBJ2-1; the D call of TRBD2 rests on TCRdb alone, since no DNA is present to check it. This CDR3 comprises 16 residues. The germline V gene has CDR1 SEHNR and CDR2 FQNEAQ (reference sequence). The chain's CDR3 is CASSLVLAGQNNEQFF.

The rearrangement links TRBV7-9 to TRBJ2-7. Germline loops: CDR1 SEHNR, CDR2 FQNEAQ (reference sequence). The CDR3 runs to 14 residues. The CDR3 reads CASSLENQHYEQYF.

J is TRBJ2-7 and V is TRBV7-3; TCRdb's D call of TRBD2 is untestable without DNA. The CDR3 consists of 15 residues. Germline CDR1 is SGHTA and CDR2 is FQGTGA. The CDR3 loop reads CASSQSGLSSYEQYF.

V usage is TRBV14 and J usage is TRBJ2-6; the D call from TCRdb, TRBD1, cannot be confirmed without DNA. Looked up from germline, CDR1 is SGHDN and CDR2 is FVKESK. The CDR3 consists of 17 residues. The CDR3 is CASSQGTLFSGANVLTF.

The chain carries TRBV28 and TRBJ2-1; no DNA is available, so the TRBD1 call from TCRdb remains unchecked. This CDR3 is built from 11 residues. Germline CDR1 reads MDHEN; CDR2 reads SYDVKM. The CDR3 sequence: CASHYDREQFF. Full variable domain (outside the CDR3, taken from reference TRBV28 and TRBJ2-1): DVKVTQSSRYLVKRTGEKVFLECVQDMDHENMFWYRQDPGLGLRLIYFSYDVKMKEKGDIPEGYSVSREKKERFSLILESASTNQTSMYLCASHYDREQFFGPGTRLTVL.

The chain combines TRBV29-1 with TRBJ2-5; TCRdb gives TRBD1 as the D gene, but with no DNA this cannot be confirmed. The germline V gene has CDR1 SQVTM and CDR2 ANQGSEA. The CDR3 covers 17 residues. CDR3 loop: CSVEDWVVGRGQETQYF. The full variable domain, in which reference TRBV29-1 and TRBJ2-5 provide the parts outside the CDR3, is SAVISQKPSRDICQRGTSLTIQCQVDSQVTMMFWYRQQPGQSLTLIATANQGSEATYESGFVIDKFPISRPNLTFSTLTVSNMSPEDSSIYLCSVEDWVVGRGQETQYFGPGTRLLVL.

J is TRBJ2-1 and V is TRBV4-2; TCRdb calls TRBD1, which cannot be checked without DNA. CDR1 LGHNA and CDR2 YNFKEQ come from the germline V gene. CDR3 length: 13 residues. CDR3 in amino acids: CASSQDRGHEQFF.

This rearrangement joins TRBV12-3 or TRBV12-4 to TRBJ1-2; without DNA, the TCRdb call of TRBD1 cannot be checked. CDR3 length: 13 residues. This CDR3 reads CASSSDRNYGYTF.

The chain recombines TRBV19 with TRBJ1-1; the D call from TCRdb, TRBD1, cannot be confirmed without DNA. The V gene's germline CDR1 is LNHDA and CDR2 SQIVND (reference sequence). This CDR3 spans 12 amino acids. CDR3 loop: CASSIQGAEAFF.

The CDR3 region is CATSRGRGTSYEQYF. This sequence joins TRBV15 and TRBJ2-7; there is no DNA to check the TCRdb D call of TRBD1. The CDR3 consists of 15 residues. Germline lookup yields CDR1 LNHNV and CDR2 YYDKDF (reference sequence). Full variable domain (rest looked up from reference TRBV15 and TRBJ2-7): DAMVIQNPRYQVTQFGKPVTLSCSQTLNHNVMYWYQQKSSQAPKLLFHYYDKDFNNEADTPDNFQSRRPNTSFCFLDIRSPGLGDTAMYLCATSRGRGTSYEQYFGPGTRLTVT.

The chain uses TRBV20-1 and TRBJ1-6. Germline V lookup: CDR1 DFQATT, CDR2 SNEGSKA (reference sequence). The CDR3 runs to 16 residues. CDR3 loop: CSARDFGWGSNSPLHF.

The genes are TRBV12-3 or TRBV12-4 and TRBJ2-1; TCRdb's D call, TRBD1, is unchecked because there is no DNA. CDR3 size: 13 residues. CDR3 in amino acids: CASSPTGPNEQFF.

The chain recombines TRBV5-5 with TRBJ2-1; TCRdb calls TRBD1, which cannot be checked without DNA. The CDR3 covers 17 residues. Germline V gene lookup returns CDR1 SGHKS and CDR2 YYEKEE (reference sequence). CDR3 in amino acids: CASSLSGGIRSYNEQFF.